The clone carrying this T cell receptor (beta chain) is a singleton in its sample. Mismatch with germline at one junction end may stem from a read error. This entry belongs to a study of tumor-infiltrating lymphocytes in primary liver carcinoma. Constant-region priming of around 500 ng total RNA yielded TCR beta cDNA. Three rounds of nested multiplex PCR with slightly modified ARM-PCR produced TCR beta libraries. The first two PCR rounds used TRBV1-TRBV30 primers with a Cbeta primer, around 10 cycles each. TCRdb re-derived calls from the multiplex PCR reads in MiXCR, one entry per CDR3 protein. The sample lists fewer than 80,000 distinct CDR3 sequences; 65% to 75% were seen once. Investigators took RNA and DNA out together from 20-30 mg of unsorted bulk tissue. The CDR3 runs to 16 residues. Germline loops: CDR1 LGHNA, CDR2 YSLEER.

The rearrangement links TRBV4-3 to TRBJ1-6; D not certain. The material sequenced was tumor-adjacent normal liver tissue. The receptor comes from a middle-aged man with primary liver carcinoma and hepatitis B virus infection. CDR3 in amino acids: CASSQAQTVDNSLLHF. CDR3 DNA: TGCGCCAGCAGTCAAGCACAAACCGTCGATAATTCACTCCTCCACTTT.